These 21 T cell receptor beta chains were all obtained from the same sample, sequenced in a study of shared clonotypes between healthy human individuals. TCRdb's table, derived via immunoSEQ multiplex PCR, lists solely in-frame clones and lacks some. The sample holds about 1 million clones; roughly 70% are singletons and the top ten take roughly 1.5%. The specimen sequenced was memory CD4+ T cells sorted from blood. Regarding subset: CD45RA-negative fraction. The source of these receptors is a man between 18 and 29 years old in good health.

This chain links TRBV5-1 with TRBJ2-1; 10 positions agree with TRBD1. V shed 8 bases, J shed 0 bases, and the junction held 8 bases outside the gene matches. Germline V gives CDR1 SGHRS, CDR2 YFSETQ. This CDR3 has 16 residues. CDR3 protein: CASGTGDKSSYNEQFF. CDR3 in DNA: TGCGCCAGTGGGACAGGGGACAAGAGCTCCTACAATGAGCAGTTCTTC.

V is TRBV2 and J is TRBJ2-2, with no clear D. The CDR3 contains 15 residues. Germline CDR1 SNHLY, CDR2 FYNNEI. Trimming pared 2 bases from V and 5 bases from J, leaving 12 bases between. The CDR3 spells CASSERPQKTGELFF. The CDR3 nucleotides are TGTGCCAGCAGTGAACGGCCCCAGAAGACCGGGGAGCTGTTTTTT.

The CDR3 coding sequence is TGTGCCAGCAGCTCAACACTTAAGGACGGGCGCAATCAGCCCCAGCATTTT. It yields the protein CASSSTLKDGRNQPQHF. This sequence joins TRBV5-6 and TRBJ1-5; D not certain. V lost 3 bases, J lost 2 bases, and 18 bases lay in between. Germline CDR1 SGHDT, CDR2 YYEEEE. The CDR3 runs 17 residues. Full variable domain (missing parts from reference TRBV5-6 and TRBJ1-5): DAGVTQSPTHLIKTRGQQVTLRCSPKSGHDTVSWYQQALGQGPQFIFQYYEEEERQRGNFPDRFSGHQFPNYSSELNVNALLLGDSALYLCASSSTLKDGRNQPQHFGDGTRLSIL.

V is TRBV25-1 and J is TRBJ2-1, with 7 bases that match TRBD1. Per the germline V gene, CDR1 is MGHDK and CDR2 is SYGVNS. J lost 7 bases, V lost 3 bases, and 9 bases had no gene match. The CDR3 totals 15 residues. The CDR3 loop reads CASSDDRQGANEQFF. DNA for the CDR3: TGTGCCAGCAGTGACGACCGACAGGGCGCGAATGAGCAGTTCTTC. Full variable domain (remainder filled in from reference TRBV25-1 and TRBJ2-1): EADIYQTPRYLVIGTGKKITLECSQTMGHDKMYWYQQDPGMELHLIHYSYGVNSTEKGDLSSESTVSRIRTEHFPLTLESARPSHTSQYLCASSDDRQGANEQFFGPGTRLTVL.

The rearrangement links TRBV4-1 to TRBJ2-5; D remains ambiguous. Judging by the DNA end, TRBJ2-7 fits better; the J call may be wrong. Looked up from germline, CDR1 is MGHRA and CDR2 is YSYEKL. This CDR3 has 14 amino acids. The DNA of the CDR3 is TGCGCCAGCAGCCCTCGGCTCACACGAGACGAGCAGTACTTC. Translation gives CASSPRLTRDEQYF.

A few counts support this clone. The V call is TRBV19, the J call TRBJ1-5; 10 bases are a match to TRBD1. V lost 9 bases to trimming and J lost 2 bases; unmatched junction nucleotides: 10. Germline V CDR1 and CDR2: LNHDA, SQIVND (reference sequence). This CDR3 contains 16 residues. This CDR3 is CASSRQGAVGNQPQHF. DNA for the CDR3: TGTGCCAGCTCCCGACAGGGGGCGGTTGGCAATCAGCCCCAGCATTTT.

The chain carries TRBV7-2 and TRBJ1-6; D call uncertain. V was clipped by 7 bases and J by 6 bases, with 19 bases between them. CDR3 length equals 16 residues. Germline CDR1 SGHTA, CDR2 FQGNSA. The CDR3 here is CASTPLGAYFNSPLHF. DNA for the CDR3: TGTGCCAGCACCCCTTTAGGTGCCTATTTTAATTCACCCCTCCACTTT.

The chain joins TRBV6-1 to TRBJ2-3, with D hard to call. Between the trimmed V and J ends, which lost 9 bases and 2 bases, there was a span of 15 bases. The CDR3 totals 14 residues. The germline CDR1 and CDR2 sequences are MNHNS and SASEGT. The CDR3 nucleotides read TGTGCCAGTACGACGGGCTATATCACAGATACGCAGTATTTT. Protein sequence: CASTTGYITDTQYF.

V is TRBV9 and J is TRBJ2-2; TRBD2 aligns across 13 bases. This CDR3 has 16 amino acids. V lost 4 bases and J lost 7; bases outside the gene matches: 7. Per germline, CDR1 SGDLS and CDR2 YYNGEE. The CDR3 loop reads CASSSALAGGGGELFF. The CDR3 nucleotides read TGTGCCAGCAGCTCCGCACTAGCGGGAGGGGGCGGGGAGCTGTTTTTT.

In the case of this clone: The DNA is omitted, as the CDR3 cannot be located on it reliably, and the CDR3 follows TCRdb's listing. V usage is TRBV6-1 and J usage is TRBJ2-4; the listed D gene, TRBD1, was not tested against the DNA. The CDR3 extends over 14 residues, inclusive of both ends. The germline V gene encodes CDR1 MNHNS and CDR2 SASEGT. CDR3 loop: CASSSSTGTNIQYF.

This sequence joins TRBV5-4 and TRBJ2-4; either TRBD1 or TRBD2 may fit D (5 bases each). Looked up from germline, CDR1 is SGHNT and CDR2 is YYREEE (reference sequence). The CDR3 covers 16 residues. The germline V and J ends were trimmed by 0 bases and 8 bases, with 18 bases remaining between them. CDR3 sequence reads: CASSLGSGPTRDIQYF. Written as DNA, the CDR3 is TGTGCCAGCAGCTTGGGATCGGGACCGACACGAGACATTCAGTACTTC. Filled out from reference TRBV5-4 and TRBJ2-4, the complete variable domain reads ETGVTQSPTHLIKTRGQQVTLRCSSQSGHNTVSWYQQALGQGPQFIFQYYREEENGRGNFPPRFSGLQFPNYSSELNVNALELDDSALYLCASSLGSGPTRDIQYFGAGTRLSVL.

This clone showed up just a few times. The J gene is TRBJ1-2, the V gene TRBV18; no clear D gene. The germline V gene encodes CDR1 KGHSH and CDR2 LQKENI. V was shortened by 3 bases and J by 1 base, with 6 bases between the two germline ends. The CDR3 sequence is 13 residues long. The CDR3 DNA sequence: TGTGCCAGCTCACCCCAGAGTAACTATGGCTACACCTTC. This sequence encodes CASSPQSNYGYTF.

This chain connects TRBV7-2 to TRBJ2-5, with TRBD2 matching 14 bases. Germline V lookup: CDR1 SGHTA, CDR2 FQGNSA. V was clipped by 2 bases and J by 4 bases; unmatched bases: 12. CDR3 length: 19 amino acids. The CDR3: CASSLTPPGTSGSRETQYF. Written as DNA, the CDR3 is TGTGCCAGCAGCTTAACGCCACCCGGGACTAGCGGGAGCCGAGAGACCCAGTACTTC. Supplemented by reference TRBV7-2 and TRBJ2-5, the full variable domain reads GAGVSQSPSNKVTEKGKDVELRCDPISGHTALYWYRQSLGQGLEFLIYFQGNSAPDKSGLPSDRFSAERTGGSVSTLTIQRTQQEDSAVYLCASSLTPPGTSGSRETQYFGPGTRLLVL.

The chain is built from TRBV9 and TRBJ2-1; 11 bases are a match to TRBD2. CDR1 and CDR2 from the germline V gene are SGDLS and YYNGEE. The V and J ends lost 1 base and 4 bases, in that order; junction bases with no gene match: 4. The CDR3 contains 16 residues. The CDR3 DNA sequence: TGTGCCAGCAGCGTAATGGCTAGCGGGGGGTACAATGAGCAGTTCTTC. This translates into CASSVMASGGYNEQFF.

This clone is a singleton in its sample. The genes are TRBV2 and TRBJ2-4, with D possibly TRBD2 on 6 matching bases. This CDR3 has 19 amino acids. V gave up 4 bases and J gave up 1 base, with 23 bases separating them. Germline lookup yields CDR1 SNHLY and CDR2 FYNNEI. The CDR3 loop reads CASSANPWDSTVAKNIQYF. Here the CDR3 DNA reads TGTGCCAGCAGTGCAAACCCCTGGGACTCTACGGTGGCCAAAAACATTCAGTACTTC.

This chain connects TRBV6-6 to TRBJ1-5; D is unresolved. Germline CDR1 reads MNHNY; CDR2 reads SVGAGI (reference sequence). The CDR3 sequence is 15 residues long. Trimming left V 2 bases short and J 3 bases short, with 11 bases between. The CDR3 loop is CASSYRQELNQPQHF. CDR3 DNA sequence: TGTGCCAGCAGTTACCGGCAAGAACTCAATCAGCCCCAGCATTTT.

The chain recombines TRBV6-5 with TRBJ1-6; a possible D gene is TRBD1 (5 bases). This CDR3 has 14 residues. Trimming removed 6 bases from V and 3 bases from J, with 9 bases in between. CDR1 is MNHEY, CDR2 SVGAGI, per germline. The CDR3 protein is CASSRQNYNSPLHF. For the CDR3, the DNA is TGTGCCAGCAGCCGACAGAACTATAATTCACCCCTCCACTTT.

The chain recombines TRBV5-4 with TRBJ2-5; D perhaps matches TRBD2 (6 bases). In germline, CDR1 is SGHNT, CDR2 YYREEE (reference sequence). V was clipped by 4 bases and J by 5 bases, with 12 bases between them. This CDR3 is 13 amino acids long. CDR3: CASSRSGVETQYF. In DNA form, the CDR3 reads TGTGCCAGCAGCCGGTCGGGGGTGGAGACCCAGTACTTC.

V usage is TRBV5-1 and J usage is TRBJ1-4; 7 positions match TRBD1. Germline-derived CDR1 and CDR2 are SGHRS and YFSETQ. With 3 bases clipped from V and 4 bases from J, the junction kept 9 bases outside the gene matches. The CDR3 has 16 amino acids. The CDR3 bases are TGCGCCAGCAGCTCATCACAGGGGACGGGTAATGAAAAACTGTTTTTT. Encoded protein: CASSSSQGTGNEKLFF.

The rearrangement joins TRBV29-1 to TRBJ1-1; 7 bases fit TRBD1. J lost 5 bases, V lost 4 bases, and 7 bases had no gene match. Germline V gene lookup returns CDR1 SQVTM and CDR2 ANQGSEA. The CDR3 is 13 residues long. Here the CDR3 reads CSVVLSGGTEAFF. CDR3 in DNA: TGCAGCGTTGTTCTGTCAGGGGGAACTGAAGCTTTCTTT.

This clone was detected a few times. The chain combines TRBV30 with TRBJ1-5, with D unresolved. Germline V lookup: CDR1 GTSNPN, CDR2 SVGIG (reference sequence). The V and J ends lost 0 bases and 9 bases respectively, with 15 bases between them. CDR3 length equals 14 residues. CDR3 in amino acids: CAWSVPIRPGPQHF. The CDR3 coding sequence is TGTGCCTGGAGTGTACCCATTCGCCCCGGGCCCCAGCATTTT.